This T cell receptor (beta chain) was sequenced in a study of memory CD4+ T cells and cytomegalovirus serostatus (dated by TCRdb to the late 2010s). Concerning the study at large: A total of some 35 healthy Belgian adults, of whom 9 were CMV seropositive and 24 were CMV seronegative, were included in the cohort. CD4+ memory TCRbeta repertoires of a Belgian cohort with known cytomegalovirus serostatus were sequenced in order to replicate a published TCR-based CMV serostatus classifier.

Genomic DNA was extracted from sorted cells with the Quick-DNA Microprep Kit. Amplification of TCRbeta DNA was done with the immunoSEQ hsTCRbeta kit, following the protocol from the manufacturer. TCRbeta libraries were sequenced on an Illumina MiSeq instrument. The paper's data handling went like this. After out-of-frame sequences were removed, around 2,200,000 distinct TCRbeta sequences remained, averaging about 67,000 per individual. Each individual was scored using the number of some 150 previously reported CMV-associated TCRbeta sequences that the individual carried and the total number of productive distinct TCRbeta sequences. A beta-binomial model was reimplemented in Python, and random forests from scikit-learn, run with default parameters, were trained on data from the US cohort. Classifier performance on the Belgian cohort was summarized as median AUC with percentile confidence intervals over 10,000 bootstrap iterations. Imported from immuneACCESS, the table was reduced by TCRdb to in-frame sequences with V and J called. These copies leave out some clones; in studies compared against another copy, an unresolved V gene accounts for under half, and the cause of the remainder is not known. For V, J and clone size, that table is used; D and trimming come from the DNA. The sample data list some 50,000 clones, and around 78% of these were observed just once. The top ten clones comprise about 1.5% of the sample.

CDR1 MDHEN and CDR2 SYDVKM are derived from the germline V gene. After removal of 5 bases from V and 4 bases from J, the junction retains 9 bases not matched to a gene. CDR3 length: 16 amino acids, cysteine to phenylalanine. Kept here is only the CDR3 DNA, which spans 48 bases and is read in frame from base 1. Overall study results and their limits: Results were interpreted as suggesting that the CMV-associated TCR signature is largely present in the CD4+ memory repertoire. CMV serostatus prediction reached a median bootstrapped AUC of 0.95 with the original framework and roughly 0.9 with a US-trained random forest. Only CD4+CD45RO+ memory cells were sequenced, in contrast to the original study, in which naive and memory CD4+ and CD8+ populations were covered. Of more than 150 previously reported CMV-associated TCRbeta sequences, 67 appeared in the CD4+ memory repertoires, each in one to five individuals. The original-framework classifier achieved a median bootstrapped AUC of approximately 0.94 with a 95% CI of 0.76-1.00 on the Belgian cohort.

A word on this clone: Its cognate antigen has yet to be identified. The input lacks base qualities; no much larger clone sits a single base away.

Single viable CD3+CD4+CD8-CD45RO+ cells were sorted as memory CD4+ T cells on a FACSAria II. To determine CMV serostatus, a Roche Elecsys assay was used that detects serum IgG against CMV pp150, pp28, p38 and p52. Following thawing, total CD4+ T cells were enriched through positive selection using CD4 magnetic microbeads. The samples came from a different study that was designed specifically to examine the CD4+ T cell memory repertoire. Peripheral blood mononuclear cells were isolated and cryopreserved according to standard operating procedures, and serum was stored at -80 degrees C. The staining relied on CD3-PerCP (BW264/56), CD4-APC (RPA-T4), CD45RO-PE (UCHT1) and CD8-Pacific Orange (3B5) antibodies, and Sytox blue was used to exclude non-viable cells.

Sequencing was performed on memory CD4+ T cells from blood. The chain is encoded by TRBV28 joined to TRBJ1-4; 8 bases in between match TRBD1. This TCR came from an adult in good health and CMV-seronegative. The bases read TGTGCCAGCAGTCCCTTCCGGACAGGGCGTAATGAAAAACTGTTTTTT. Translation gives CASSPFRTGRNEKLFF.